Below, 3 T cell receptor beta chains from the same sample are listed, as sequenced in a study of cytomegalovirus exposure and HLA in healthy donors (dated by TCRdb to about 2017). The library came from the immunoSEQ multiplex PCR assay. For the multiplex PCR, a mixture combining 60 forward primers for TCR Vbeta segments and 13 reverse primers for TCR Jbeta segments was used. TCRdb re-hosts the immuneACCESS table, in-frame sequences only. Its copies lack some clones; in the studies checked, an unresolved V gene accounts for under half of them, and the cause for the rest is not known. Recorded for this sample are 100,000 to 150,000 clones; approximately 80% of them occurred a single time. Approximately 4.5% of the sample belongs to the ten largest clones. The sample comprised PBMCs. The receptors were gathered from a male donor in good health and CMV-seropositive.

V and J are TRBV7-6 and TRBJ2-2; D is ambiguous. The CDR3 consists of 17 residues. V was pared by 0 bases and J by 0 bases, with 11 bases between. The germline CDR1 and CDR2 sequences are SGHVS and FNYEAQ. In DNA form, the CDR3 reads TGTGCCAGCAGCTTAGCTTTCGGAGCGTCGAACACCGGGGAGCTGTTTTTT. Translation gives CASSLAFGASNTGELFF. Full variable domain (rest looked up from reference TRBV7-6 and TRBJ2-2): GAGVSQSPRYKVTKRGQDVALRCDPISGHVSLYWYRQALGQGPEFLTYFNYEAQQDKSGLPNDRFSAERPEGSISTLTIQRTEQRDSAMYRCASSLAFGASNTGELFFGEGSRLTVL.

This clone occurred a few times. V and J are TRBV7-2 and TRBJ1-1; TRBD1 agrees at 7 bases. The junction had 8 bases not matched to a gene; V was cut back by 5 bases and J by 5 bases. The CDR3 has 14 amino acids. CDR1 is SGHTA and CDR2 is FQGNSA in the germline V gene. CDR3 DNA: TGTGCCAGCAGCCTAAAACAGGGGAGGACTGAAGCTTTCTTT. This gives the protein CASSLKQGRTEAFF.

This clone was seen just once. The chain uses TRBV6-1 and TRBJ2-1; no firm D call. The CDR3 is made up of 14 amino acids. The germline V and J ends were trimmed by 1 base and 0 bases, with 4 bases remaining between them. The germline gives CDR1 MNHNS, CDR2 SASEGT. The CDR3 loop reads CASSEDSSYNEQFF. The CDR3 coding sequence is TGTGCCAGCAGTGAAGACAGCTCCTACAATGAGCAGTTCTTC.